The clone carrying this TCR beta chain has just one count. Its antigen is undetermined. This sample is part of a study of T cells in narcolepsy. Points from the study as a whole: Reportedly, autoreactive clonotypes were serially detected in patients' blood but not controls'. No autoreactive T cell clone sequences appeared in some memory CD4+ repertoires. Comparing one patient's CSF and blood CD4+ clonotypes highlighted HCRT- and TRIB2-specific autoreactive clonotypes.

TCRdb's table, derived via immunoSEQ multiplex PCR, lists solely in-frame clones and lacks some. The table has roughly 34,000 clones, about nine tenths seen once. The length of the CDR3 is 15 residues. Trimming cost V 0 bases and J 7 bases, with 16 bases left between them. Germline loops: CDR1 GTSNPN, CDR2 SVGIG (reference sequence). This sequence joins TRBV30 and TRBJ1-5, with a possible D match to TRBD1 (5 bases). This clonotype was obtained from a human donor with narcolepsy. Sequencing used CD45RA- memory CD4+ T cells from PBMCs. CDR3 sequence: CAWSVGTLGGQPQHF. The DNA of the CDR3 is TGTGCCTGGAGTGTGGGGACCCTGGGCGGGCAGCCCCAGCATTTT.